This T cell receptor beta chain was found in a study of blood T cell repertoires in COVID-19. Study-level information: Material from acute and convalescent COVID-19 was sourced from the United States, Italy and Spain.

The protocol was immunoSEQ multiplex PCR, while the TCRdb copy is restricted to in-frame clones and leaves out a portion. The sample has 300,000 or so clones; more than 75% are singletons. V was shortened by 2 bases and J by 3 bases, with 14 bases between the two germline ends. The germline CDR1 and CDR2 sequences are SGHVS and FQNEAQ. CDR3 size: 15 residues. Sequences were obtained from peripheral blood. This sequence joins TRBV7-8 and TRBJ2-7, with D tentatively TRBD1 (5 bases). The source of this sequence is a woman aged 45-59 years who had recovered from COVID-19. The CDR3 DNA follows: TGTGCCAGCAGCTTAACCCAATCAGGGTACTACGAGCAGTACTTC. It encodes CASSLTQSGYYEQYF.